This T cell receptor beta chain was recorded in a study of T cell clusters in autoimmune cytopenias. Of note for this clonotype: The antigen is not known.

TRB was amplified from roughly 270 ng of peripheral blood genomic DNA per sample. One tube held mixed TRB-A and TRB-B primer pools for touch-down PCR. One entry per CDR3 protein, without DNA, is what TCRdb gives after re-calling the multiplex PCR reads. This sample's table reports around 7,200 distinct CDR3 sequences. Study-wide findings and caveats: The T cell clusters came from computational analysis alone and lack functional validation.

These same records also appear under a second study, on T cell repertoires in aging, cancer and after chemotherapy. That paper adds: Healthy donor repertoires were recorded over several months to years and showed clear clonal overlap.

The sequenced material came from peripheral blood. The sequence was collected from a human donor in good health.

This CDR3 reads CASSLGLAGGYNEQFF. This chain links TRBV5-1 with TRBJ2-1; checking the TCRdb D call of TRBD2 is not possible without DNA. Germline CDR1 is SGHRS and CDR2 is YFSETQ. The CDR3 spans 16 residues.